These 12 T cell receptor beta chains were sequenced from one sample in a study of blood T cell repertoires in COVID-19. The assay was immunoSEQ multiplex PCR, and TCRdb's table has in-frame clones only and misses some. This sample has roughly 230,000 clones; around 90% occur once, and the top ten carry approximately 1.6%. The specimen was peripheral blood. Receptor source: a man aged 70 or older with acute or convalescent COVID-19.

The V call is TRBV5-5, the J call TRBJ1-1; maybe TRBD1 (5 bases). Trimming stripped 0 bases from V and 4 bases from J, with 10 bases between. The germline V gene has CDR1 SGHKS and CDR2 YYEKEE (reference sequence). The CDR3 loop spans 14 amino acids. CDR3 amino acids: CASSLGRVGTEAFF. The CDR3 region has the DNA TGTGCCAGCAGCTTGGGCAGGGTAGGCACTGAAGCTTTCTTT.

The CDR3, as DNA: TGTGCCAGCAGTGAAAGGACTCCCAGGATTTCATCACCCCTCCACTTT. Protein product: CASSERTPRISSPLHF. J is TRBJ1-6 and V is TRBV2; D ambiguous. With 2 bases removed from V and 10 bases from J, the gap between germline ends came to 18 bases. Per germline, CDR1 SNHLY and CDR2 FYNNEI. The CDR3 loop spans 16 amino acids. Full variable domain (rest looked up from reference TRBV2 and TRBJ1-6): EPEVTQTPSHQVTQMGQEVILRCVPISNHLYFYWYRQILGQKVEFLVSFYNNEISEKSEIFDDQFSVERPDGSNFTLKIRSTKLEDSAMYFCASSERTPRISSPLHFGNGTRLTVT.

V and J are TRBV19 and TRBJ1-5, with D possibly matching TRBD1 (5 bases). The CDR3 has 17 residues. The germline gives CDR1 LNHDA, CDR2 SQIVND (reference sequence). Trimming stripped 3 bases from V and 1 base from J, with 16 bases between. CDR3 residues: CASSIRPWQGSNQPQHF. The CDR3 region has the DNA TGTGCCAGTAGTATTCGCCCCTGGCAGGGAAGCAATCAGCCCCAGCATTTT.

The chain is built from TRBV7-8 and TRBJ1-2; TRBD1 matches at 8 bases. V was pared by 5 bases and J by 7 bases, with 12 bases of the junction left unmatched. Germline CDR1 reads SGHVS; CDR2 reads FQNEAQ. The length of the CDR3 is 15 residues. CDR3 bases: TGTGCCAGCAGCCTACCTATTCAGGGGGCGGGTGGCTACACCTTC. Its protein product is CASSLPIQGAGGYTF.

This clone was found a few times. This rearrangement joins TRBV18 to TRBJ1-1; 7 positions agree with TRBD1. The J segment lost 1 base and the V segment lost 2 bases, leaving 10 bases of the junction unmatched. The CDR3 has 17 amino acids. Germline V gene sequence: CDR1 KGHSH, CDR2 LQKENI. In DNA, the CDR3 is TGTGCCAGCTCACCAACGGGAACCGGGACAGCGAACACTGAAGCTTTCTTT. Protein sequence: CASSPTGTGTANTEAFF.

The genes are TRBV27 and TRBJ1-2; D is unresolved. Germline V gene data show CDR1 as MNHEY and CDR2 as SMNVEV (reference sequence). This CDR3 region has 13 residues. Deletions cut 2 bases from V and 5 bases from J, with 9 bases between. CDR3 residues: CASSLEGGYGYTF. The CDR3 bases are TGTGCCAGCAGTTTAGAGGGAGGGTATGGCTACACCTTC.

The chain uses TRBV5-5 and TRBJ2-7; D is perhaps TRBD2 (5 bases). Trimming shortened V by 7 bases and J by 0 bases, and 11 bases separated the two germline ends. This CDR3 contains 13 residues. CDR1 and CDR2 (germline): SGHKS, YYEKEE (reference sequence). Here the CDR3 reads CASQEAISYEQYF. In DNA, the CDR3 is TGTGCCAGCCAGGAGGCGATCTCCTACGAGCAGTACTTC.

This clone was observed a handful of times. This chain links TRBV12-2 with TRBJ2-1; the table's D call TRBD2 went unverified against the DNA. TRBV12-2 has pseudogene status. The CDR3 contains 17 residues. This chain's CDR3 is CASRPWGWEGSYNEQFF. As DNA, the CDR3 is TGTGCAAGTCGCCCTTGGGGGTGGGAGGGAAGTTACAATGAGCAGTTCTTC.

This clone is a singleton in its sample. The chain uses TRBV27 and TRBJ2-3; 11 nucleotides line up with TRBD2. From germline, CDR1 is MNHEY and CDR2 SMNVEV (reference sequence). This CDR3 has 20 residues. The V gene end was trimmed by 5 bases and the J gene end by 0 bases; junction bases not matched to a gene: 16. Here the CDR3 reads CASSDWAGLAGEGSTDTQYF. The CDR3 DNA follows: TGTGCCAGCAGTGACTGGGCAGGACTAGCGGGTGAAGGAAGCACAGATACGCAGTATTTT.

The chain combines TRBV19 with TRBJ1-1; 9 positions agree with TRBD1. CDR3 length: 15 residues. Trimming took 5 bases from V and 1 from J; bases not matched to a gene: 5. CDR1 LNHDA and CDR2 SQIVND come from the germline V gene (reference sequence). CDR3 sequence reads: CASSLRDRENTEAFF. Written as DNA, the CDR3 is TGTGCCAGTAGTCTTAGGGACAGGGAGAACACTGAAGCTTTCTTT.

The J gene is TRBJ1-1, the V gene TRBV6-6; D is undetermined. Germline assignment: CDR1 MNHNY and CDR2 SVGAGI (reference sequence). The CDR3 is 13 residues long. The germline V and J ends were trimmed by 0 bases and 2 bases, with 4 bases remaining between them. The chain's CDR3 is CASSYSTNTEAFF. The CDR3 DNA sequence: TGTGCCAGCAGTTACTCGACTAACACTGAAGCTTTCTTT.

V usage is TRBV19 and J usage is TRBJ2-5; a weak D match, TRBD1 (6 bases). This CDR3 region has 12 residues. Germline values: CDR1 LNHDA, CDR2 SQIVND (reference sequence). V was cut by 6 bases and J by 5 bases, with 10 bases left in between. The CDR3 sequence: CASSTQGETQYF. The CDR3 DNA follows: TGTGCCAGTAGCACACAGGGCGAGACCCAGTACTTC. Based on the CDR3 plus reference TRBV19 and TRBJ2-5, the full variable domain is DGGITQSPKYLFRKEGQNVTLSCEQNLNHDAMYWYRQDPGQGLRLIYYSQIVNDFQKGDIAEGYSVSREKKESFPLTVTSAQKNPTAFYLCASSTQGETQYFGPGTRLLVL.